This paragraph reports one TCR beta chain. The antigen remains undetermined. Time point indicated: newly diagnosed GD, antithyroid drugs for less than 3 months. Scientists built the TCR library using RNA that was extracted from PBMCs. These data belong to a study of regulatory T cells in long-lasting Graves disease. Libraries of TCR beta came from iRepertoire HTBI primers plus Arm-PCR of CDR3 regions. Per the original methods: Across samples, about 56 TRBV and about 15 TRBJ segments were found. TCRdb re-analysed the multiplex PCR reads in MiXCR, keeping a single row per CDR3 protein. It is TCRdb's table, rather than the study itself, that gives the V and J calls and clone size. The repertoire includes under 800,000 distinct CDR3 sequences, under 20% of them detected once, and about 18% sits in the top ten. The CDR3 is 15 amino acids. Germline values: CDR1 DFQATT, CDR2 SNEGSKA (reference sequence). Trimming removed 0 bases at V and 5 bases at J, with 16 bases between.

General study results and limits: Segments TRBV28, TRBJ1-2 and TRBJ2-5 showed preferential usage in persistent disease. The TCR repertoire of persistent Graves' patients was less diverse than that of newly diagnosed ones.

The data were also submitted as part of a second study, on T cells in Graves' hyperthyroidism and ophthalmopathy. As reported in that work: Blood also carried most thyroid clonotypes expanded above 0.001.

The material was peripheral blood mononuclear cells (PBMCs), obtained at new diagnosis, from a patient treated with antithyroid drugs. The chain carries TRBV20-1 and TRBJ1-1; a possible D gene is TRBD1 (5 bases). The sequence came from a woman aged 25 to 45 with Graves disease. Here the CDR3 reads CSARDVEGWGTEAFF. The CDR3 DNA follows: TGCAGTGCTAGAGATGTAGAGGGGTGGGGAACTGAAGCTTTCTTT.